This T cell receptor (beta chain) came from a study of response to subunit inactivated influenza vaccine. In its sample, this clonotype was seen a few times. Its antigen is as yet unknown. Overall study results and limits: Authors suggested few new T cells are recruited by each seasonal influenza vaccination.

V was clipped by 4 bases and J by 0 bases; unmatched bases: 5. CDR3 length equals 16 residues. Germline V gene data show CDR1 as MGHRA and CDR2 as YSYEKL. Each CDR3 protein gets one entry after TCRdb re-called the RT-PCR reads with MiXCR. The data show fewer than 600,000 distinct CDR3 sequences, about 7.2% seen once. The chain has TRBV4-1 and TRBJ2-2, with 7 bases aligning to TRBD1. Sequenced here: PBMCs from blood, sampled around 25 months after vaccination. This receptor was identified in a man aged 50-75 years who received an inactivated influenza vaccine. The CDR3 nucleotides are TGCGCCAGCAGCCGAACGGGACAGACGAACACCGGGGAGCTGTTTTTT. It yields the protein CASSRTGQTNTGELFF.